This T cell receptor beta chain appears in the sequencing data of a study of T-cell reconstitution after alpha-beta-depleted transplantation in children. Findings of the study overall: There were reportedly several hundred expanded graft clones from which alpha-beta T cells came about two months after transplant. After one year, T-cell counts and TCRbeta diversity mostly came from new T cells.

This clonotype appeared once. Antigen: not known. There are 17 residues in the CDR3. The V and J ends lost 4 bases and 1 base respectively, with 18 bases between them. The TCRbeta library incorporated unique molecular identifiers. In TCRdb, the PCR reads were re-called with MiXCR into one record per CDR3 protein. The data show 500,000 to 650,000 distinct CDR3 sequences, about an eighth seen once. This TCR derives from a female patient aged 2 to 10 who had a stem cell transplant for aplastic anemia, so the T cells may come from the graft donor. The input for sequencing was PBMCs, mostly from graft donor cells, taken 180 days after TCRalphabeta/CD19-depleted stem cell transplant. The V call is TRBV12-3 or TRBV12-4, the J call TRBJ2-3; D might be TRBD1 or TRBD2, each matching 5 bases. The CDR3 coding sequence is TGTGCCAGCAGTTCTTGGCAAGGGGCCGGGGGCACAGATACGCAGTATTTT. This encodes CASSSWQGAGGTDTQYF.